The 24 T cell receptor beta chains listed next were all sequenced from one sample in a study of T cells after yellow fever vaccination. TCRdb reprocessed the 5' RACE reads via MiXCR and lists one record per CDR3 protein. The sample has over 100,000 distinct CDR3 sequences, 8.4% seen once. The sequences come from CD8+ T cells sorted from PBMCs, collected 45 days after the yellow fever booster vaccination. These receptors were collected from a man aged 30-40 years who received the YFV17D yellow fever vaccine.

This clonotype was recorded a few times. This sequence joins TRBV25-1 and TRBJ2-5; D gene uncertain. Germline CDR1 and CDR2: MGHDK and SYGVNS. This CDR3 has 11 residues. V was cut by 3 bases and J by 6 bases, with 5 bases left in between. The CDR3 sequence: CASSDVQTQYF. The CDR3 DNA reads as TGTGCCAGCAGTGACGTTCAGACCCAGTACTTC. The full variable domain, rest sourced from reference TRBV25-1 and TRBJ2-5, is EADIYQTPRYLVIGTGKKITLECSQTMGHDKMYWYQQDPGMELHLIHYSYGVNSTEKGDLSSESTVSRIRTEHFPLTLESARPSHTSQYLCASSDVQTQYFGPGTRLLVL.

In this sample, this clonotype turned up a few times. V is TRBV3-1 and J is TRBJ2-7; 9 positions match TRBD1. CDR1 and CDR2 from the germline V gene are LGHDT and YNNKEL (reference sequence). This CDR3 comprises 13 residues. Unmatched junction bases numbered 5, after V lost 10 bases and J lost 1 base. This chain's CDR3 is CATRGQGSYEQYF. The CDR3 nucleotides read TGTGCCACCCGGGGACAGGGTTCCTACGAGCAGTACTTC.

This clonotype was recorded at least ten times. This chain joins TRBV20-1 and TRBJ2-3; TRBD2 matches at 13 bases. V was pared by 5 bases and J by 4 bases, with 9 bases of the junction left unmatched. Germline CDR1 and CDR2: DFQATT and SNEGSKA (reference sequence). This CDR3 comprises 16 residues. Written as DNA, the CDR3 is TGCAGTGCTCTCGGACTAGCGGGAGTGTATCCAGATACGCAGTATTTT. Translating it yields CSALGLAGVYPDTQYF.

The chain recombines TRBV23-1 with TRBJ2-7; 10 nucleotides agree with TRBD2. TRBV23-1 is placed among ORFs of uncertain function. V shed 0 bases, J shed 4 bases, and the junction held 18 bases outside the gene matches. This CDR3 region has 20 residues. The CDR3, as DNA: TGCGCCAGCAGTCAATCGAAAGCGGGAGGGAGTGATGGTGGAGGGTACGAGCAGTACTTC. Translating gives CASSQSKAGGSDGGGYEQYF.

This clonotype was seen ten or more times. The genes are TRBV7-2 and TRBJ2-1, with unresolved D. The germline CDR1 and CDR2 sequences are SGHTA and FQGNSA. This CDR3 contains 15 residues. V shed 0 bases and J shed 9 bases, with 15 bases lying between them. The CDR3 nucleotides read TGTGCCAGCAGCTTAGCCATGGATAGCAAGGTTGAGCAGTTCTTC. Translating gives CASSLAMDSKVEQFF.

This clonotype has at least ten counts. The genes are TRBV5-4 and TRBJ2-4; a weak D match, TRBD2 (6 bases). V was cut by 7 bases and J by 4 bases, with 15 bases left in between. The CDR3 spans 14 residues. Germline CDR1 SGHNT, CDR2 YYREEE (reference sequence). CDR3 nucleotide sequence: TGTGCCAGCTCGGGCTGGAGGGATAAAAACATTCAGTACTTC. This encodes CASSGWRDKNIQYF.

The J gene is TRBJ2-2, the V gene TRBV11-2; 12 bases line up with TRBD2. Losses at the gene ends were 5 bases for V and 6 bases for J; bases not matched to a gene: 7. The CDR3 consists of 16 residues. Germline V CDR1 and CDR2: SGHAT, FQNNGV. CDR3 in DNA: TGTGCCAGCAGCCTCTCGACTAGCGGGAGTGCCGGGGAGCTGTTTTTT. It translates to CASSLSTSGSAGELFF. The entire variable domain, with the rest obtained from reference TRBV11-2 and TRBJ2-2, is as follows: EAGVAQSPRYKIIEKRQSVAFWCNPISGHATLYWYQQILGQGPKLLIQFQNNGVVDDSQLPKDRFSAERLKGVDSTLKIQPAKLEDSAVYLCASSLSTSGSAGELFFGEGSRLTVL.

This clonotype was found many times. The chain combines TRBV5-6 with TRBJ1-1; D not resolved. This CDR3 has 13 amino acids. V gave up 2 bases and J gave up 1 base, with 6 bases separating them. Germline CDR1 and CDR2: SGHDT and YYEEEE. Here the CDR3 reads CASSLFGNTEAFF. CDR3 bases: TGTGCCAGCAGCTTATTTGGGAACACTGAAGCTTTCTTT.

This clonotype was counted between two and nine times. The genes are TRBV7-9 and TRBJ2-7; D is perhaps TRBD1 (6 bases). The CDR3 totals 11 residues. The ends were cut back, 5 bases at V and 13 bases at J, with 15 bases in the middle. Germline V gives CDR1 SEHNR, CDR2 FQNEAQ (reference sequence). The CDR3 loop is CASSPDTGIYF. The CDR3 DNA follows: TGTGCCAGCAGCCCGGACACAGGGATATACTTC.

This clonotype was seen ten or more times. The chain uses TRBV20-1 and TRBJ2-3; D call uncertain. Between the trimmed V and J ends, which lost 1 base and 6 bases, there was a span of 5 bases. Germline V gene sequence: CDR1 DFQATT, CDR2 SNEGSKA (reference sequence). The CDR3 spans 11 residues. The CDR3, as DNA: TGCAGTGCTAGAGGTCCGGATACGCAGTATTTT. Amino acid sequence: CSARGPDTQYF.

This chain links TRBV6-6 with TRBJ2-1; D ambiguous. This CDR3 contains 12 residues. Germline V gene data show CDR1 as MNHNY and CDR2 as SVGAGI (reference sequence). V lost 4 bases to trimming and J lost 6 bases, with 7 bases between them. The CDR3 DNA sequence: TGTGCCAGCAGTTTGGACCGCAATGAGCAGTTCTTC. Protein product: CASSLDRNEQFF.

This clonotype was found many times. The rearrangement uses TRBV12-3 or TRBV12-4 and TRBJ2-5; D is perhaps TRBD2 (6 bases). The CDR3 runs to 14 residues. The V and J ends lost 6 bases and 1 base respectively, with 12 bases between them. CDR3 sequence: CASSSRGLQETQYF. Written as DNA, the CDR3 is TGTGCCAGCAGCTCGAGGGGACTCCAAGAGACCCAGTACTTC.

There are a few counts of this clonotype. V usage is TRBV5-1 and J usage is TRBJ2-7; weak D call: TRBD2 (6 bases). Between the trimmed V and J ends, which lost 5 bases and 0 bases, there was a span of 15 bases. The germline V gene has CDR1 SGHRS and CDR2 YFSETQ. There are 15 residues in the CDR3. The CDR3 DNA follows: TGCGCCAGCAGGTTAGGAGGGAGTAGCTCCTACGAGCAGTACTTC. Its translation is CASRLGGSSSYEQYF. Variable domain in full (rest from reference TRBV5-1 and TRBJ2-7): KAGVTQTPRYLIKTRGQQVTLSCSPISGHRSVSWYQQTPGQGLQFLFEYFSETQRNKGNFPGRFSGRQFSNSRSEMNVSTLELGDSALYLCASRLGGSSSYEQYFGPGTRLTVT.

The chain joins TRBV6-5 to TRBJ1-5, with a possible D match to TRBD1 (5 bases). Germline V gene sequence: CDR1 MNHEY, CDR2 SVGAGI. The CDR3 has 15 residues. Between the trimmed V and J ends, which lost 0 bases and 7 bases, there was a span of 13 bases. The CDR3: CASSYSSGNEQPQHF. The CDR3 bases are TGTGCCAGCAGTTACTCGTCAGGGAATGAACAGCCCCAGCATTTT.

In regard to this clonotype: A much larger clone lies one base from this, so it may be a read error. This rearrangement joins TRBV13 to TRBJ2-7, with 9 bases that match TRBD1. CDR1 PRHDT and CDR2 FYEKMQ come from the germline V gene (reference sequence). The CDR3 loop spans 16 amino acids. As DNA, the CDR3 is TGTGCCGGCAGCTTACTCAGCCGGGACAGGGAATACGAGCAGTACTTC. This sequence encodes CAGSLLSRDREYEQYF.

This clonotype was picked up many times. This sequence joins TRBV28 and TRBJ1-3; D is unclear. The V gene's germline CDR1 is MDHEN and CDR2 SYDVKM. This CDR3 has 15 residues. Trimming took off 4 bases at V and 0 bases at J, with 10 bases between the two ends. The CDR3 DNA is TGTGCCAGCAGTTCGGACGTTTACTCTGGAAACACCATATATTTT. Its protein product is CASSSDVYSGNTIYF.

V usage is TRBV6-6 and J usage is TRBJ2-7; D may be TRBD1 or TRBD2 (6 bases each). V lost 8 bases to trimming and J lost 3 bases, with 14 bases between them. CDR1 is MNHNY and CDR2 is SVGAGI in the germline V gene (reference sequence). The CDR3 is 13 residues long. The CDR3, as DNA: TGTGCCAGCCGGTTGGAGGGGGGCTACGAGCAGTACTTC. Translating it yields CASRLEGGYEQYF.

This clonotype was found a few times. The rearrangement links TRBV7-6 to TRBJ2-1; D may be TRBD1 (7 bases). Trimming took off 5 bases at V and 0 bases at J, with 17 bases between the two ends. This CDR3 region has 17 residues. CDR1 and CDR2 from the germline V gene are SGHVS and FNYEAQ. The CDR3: CASSPGGKRSSYNEQFF. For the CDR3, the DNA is TGTGCCAGCAGCCCAGGGGGGAAACGATCCTCCTACAATGAGCAGTTCTTC.

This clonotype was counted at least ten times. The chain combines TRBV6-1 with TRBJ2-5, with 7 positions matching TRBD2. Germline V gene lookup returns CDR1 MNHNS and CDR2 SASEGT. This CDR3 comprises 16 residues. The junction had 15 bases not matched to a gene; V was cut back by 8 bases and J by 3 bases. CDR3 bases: TGTGCCAGCCTAACCCGCGGGGCTAGCGGCAAAGAGACCCAGTACTTC. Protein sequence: CASLTRGASGKETQYF.

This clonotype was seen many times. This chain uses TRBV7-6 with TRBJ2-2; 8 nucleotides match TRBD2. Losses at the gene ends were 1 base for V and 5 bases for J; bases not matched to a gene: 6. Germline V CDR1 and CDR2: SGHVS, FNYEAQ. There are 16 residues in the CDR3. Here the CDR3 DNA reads TGTGCCAGCAGCTTAGGGGTAGCGGGATATACCGGGGAGCTGTTTTTT. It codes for CASSLGVAGYTGELFF.

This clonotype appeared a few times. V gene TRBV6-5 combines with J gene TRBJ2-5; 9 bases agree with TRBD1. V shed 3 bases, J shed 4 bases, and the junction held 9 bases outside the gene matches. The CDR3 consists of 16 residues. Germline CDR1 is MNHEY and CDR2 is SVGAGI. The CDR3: CASSYRTGGIRETQYF. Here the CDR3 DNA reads TGTGCCAGCAGTTATCGTACAGGGGGCATAAGAGAGACCCAGTACTTC.

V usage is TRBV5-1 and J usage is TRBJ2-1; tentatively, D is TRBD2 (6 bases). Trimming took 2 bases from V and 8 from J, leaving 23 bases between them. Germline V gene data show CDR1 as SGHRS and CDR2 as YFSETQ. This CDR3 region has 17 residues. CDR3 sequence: CASSLTWDPAGSYEQFF. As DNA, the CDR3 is TGCGCCAGCAGCTTAACCTGGGACCCCGCGGGAAGCTATGAGCAGTTCTTC. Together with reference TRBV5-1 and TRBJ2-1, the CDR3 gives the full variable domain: KAGVTQTPRYLIKTRGQQVTLSCSPISGHRSVSWYQQTPGQGLQFLFEYFSETQRNKGNFPGRFSGRQFSNSRSEMNVSTLELGDSALYLCASSLTWDPAGSYEQFFGPGTRLTVL.

CDR3 region: CASSTPGGYEQYF. The CDR3 bases are TGTGCCAGTAGCACACCGGGGGGATACGAGCAGTACTTC. This chain uses TRBV19 with TRBJ2-7; 7 bases align to TRBD2. The V gene's germline CDR1 is LNHDA and CDR2 SQIVND (reference sequence). J lost 4 bases, V lost 6 bases, and 6 bases had no gene match. This CDR3 is 13 amino acids long. The entire variable domain, with the rest obtained from reference TRBV19 and TRBJ2-7, is as follows: DGGITQSPKYLFRKEGQNVTLSCEQNLNHDAMYWYRQDPGQGLRLIYYSQIVNDFQKGDIAEGYSVSREKKESFPLTVTSAQKNPTAFYLCASSTPGGYEQYFGPGTRLTVT.

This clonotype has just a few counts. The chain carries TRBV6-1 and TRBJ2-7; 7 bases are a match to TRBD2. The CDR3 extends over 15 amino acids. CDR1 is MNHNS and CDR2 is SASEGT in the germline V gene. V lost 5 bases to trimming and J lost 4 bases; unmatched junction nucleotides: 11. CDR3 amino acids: CASSPASGSGYEQYF. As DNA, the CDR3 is TGTGCCAGCAGTCCCGCTAGCGGTTCCGGTTACGAGCAGTACTTC.